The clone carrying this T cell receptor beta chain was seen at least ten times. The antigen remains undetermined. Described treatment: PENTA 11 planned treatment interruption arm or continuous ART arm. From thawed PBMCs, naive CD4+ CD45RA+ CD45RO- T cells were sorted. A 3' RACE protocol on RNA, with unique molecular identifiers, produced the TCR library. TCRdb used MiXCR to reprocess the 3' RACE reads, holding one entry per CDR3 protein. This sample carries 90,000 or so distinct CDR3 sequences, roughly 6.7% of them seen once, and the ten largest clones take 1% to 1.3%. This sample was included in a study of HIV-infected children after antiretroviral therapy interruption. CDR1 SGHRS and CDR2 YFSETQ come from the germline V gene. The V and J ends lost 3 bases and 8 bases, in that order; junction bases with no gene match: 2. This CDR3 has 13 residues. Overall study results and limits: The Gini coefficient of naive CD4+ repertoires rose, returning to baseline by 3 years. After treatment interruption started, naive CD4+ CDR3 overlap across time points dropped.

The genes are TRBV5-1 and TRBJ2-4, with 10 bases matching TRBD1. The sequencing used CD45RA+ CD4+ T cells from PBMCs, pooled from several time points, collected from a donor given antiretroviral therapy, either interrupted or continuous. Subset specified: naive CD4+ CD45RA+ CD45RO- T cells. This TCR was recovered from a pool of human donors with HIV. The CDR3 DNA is TGCGCCAGCAGCTCCGGACAGGGGGACATTCAGTACTTC. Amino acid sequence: CASSSGQGDIQYF. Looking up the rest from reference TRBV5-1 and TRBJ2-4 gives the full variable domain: KAGVTQTPRYLIKTRGQQVTLSCSPISGHRSVSWYQQTPGQGLQFLFEYFSETQRNKGNFPGRFSGRQFSNSRSEMNVSTLELGDSALYLCASSSGQGDIQYFGAGTRLSVL.